These 3 T cell receptor beta chains were all obtained from the same sample, sequenced in a study of cytomegalovirus exposure and HLA in healthy donors. Vbeta (60) and Jbeta (13) primers were used in the PCR. Libraries were prepared by immunoSEQ multiplex PCR; TCRdb keeps only in-frame clonotypes and omits some of them. The profile covers 130,000 or so clones, with roughly 78% appearing a single time and approximately 3.2% taken by the ten largest. The specimen was PBMCs. These receptors came from a man younger than 35 in good health and CMV-seropositive.

In DNA, the CDR3 is TGTGCCAGCAGCCAAGAGCAGGGGAACTATGGCTACACCTTC. Its protein product is CASSQEQGNYGYTF. This sequence joins TRBV4-2 and TRBJ1-2; tentatively, D is TRBD1 (6 bases). Trimming shortened V by 0 bases and J by 2 bases, and 7 bases separated the two germline ends. This CDR3 region has 14 residues. The germline gives CDR1 LGHNA, CDR2 YNFKEQ.

V is TRBV6-6 and J is TRBJ2-7, with D possibly matching TRBD2 (5 bases). V was trimmed by 5 bases and J by 6 bases, leaving 20 bases between them. CDR3 length: 15 residues. The V gene's germline CDR1 is MNHNY and CDR2 SVGAGI (reference sequence). The chain's CDR3 is CASSAVDGEGSEQYF. The CDR3, as DNA: TGTGCCAGCAGTGCCGTCGACGGAGAGGGTTCCGAGCAGTACTTC.

CDR3 residues: CASGGTSPNTEAFF. The CDR3, as DNA: TGTGCCAGTGGTGGGACAAGCCCGAACACTGAAGCTTTCTTT. The chain uses TRBV6-5 and TRBJ1-1; TRBD1 is a possible D gene (6 bases). The CDR3 sequence is 14 residues long. V lost 9 bases and J 1 base, leaving 15 bases between the germline ends. Germline V CDR1 and CDR2: MNHEY, SVGAGI.